A single sample is the source of the 29 T cell receptor beta chains below, sequenced in a study of cytomegalovirus exposure and HLA in healthy donors. Data came from immunoSEQ multiplex PCR; TCRdb stores just in-frame clones and leaves some out. The table includes 300,000 to 450,000 clones, roughly 90% detected once. The specimen sequenced was PBMCs. These receptors all come from a woman in her late teens or twenties in good health and CMV-seronegative.

The rearrangement joins TRBV28 to TRBJ2-7, with D tentatively TRBD2 (5 bases). This CDR3 has 14 amino acids. The ends were cut back, 5 bases at V and 3 bases at J, with 14 bases in the middle. Germline V gene lookup returns CDR1 MDHEN and CDR2 SYDVKM. CDR3 region: CASSGRGNYYEQYF. In DNA, the CDR3 is TGTGCCAGCAGTGGACGGGGTAACTACTACGAGCAGTACTTC.

This clone was found once. V gene TRBV2 combines with J gene TRBJ2-1; TRBD2 aligns across 7 bases. The junction had 12 bases not matched to a gene; V was cut back by 11 bases and J by 2 bases. This CDR3 region has 15 residues. Germline V gives CDR1 SNHLY, CDR2 FYNNEI. CDR3 in DNA: TGTGCCTGCCCCAACCTAGCGGTAGCCTACAATGAGCAGTTCTTC. Protein sequence: CACPNLAVAYNEQFF.

This chain joins TRBV4-1 and TRBJ1-2; 9 nucleotides line up with TRBD1. In germline, CDR1 is MGHRA, CDR2 YSYEKL. The ends lost 6 bases at V and 5 bases at J; junction bases unmatched: 10. The CDR3 loop spans 15 amino acids. The CDR3 DNA reads as TGCGCCAGCAGAATACCGGGACAGGGTAAATATGGCTACACCTTC. This codes for CASRIPGQGKYGYTF.

This CDR3 reads CASSSRLAGATGTGELFF. CDR3 coding DNA: TGTGCCAGCAGTTCTAGACTAGCGGGGGCCACGGGGACCGGGGAGCTGTTTTTT. This chain connects TRBV28 to TRBJ2-2; 12 bases map to TRBD2. The CDR3 has 18 residues. CDR1 and CDR2 (germline): MDHEN, SYDVKM. Unmatched junction bases numbered 11, after V lost 4 bases and J lost 5 bases.

The gene calls are TRBV2 and TRBJ1-5, with TRBD1 matching 7 bases. CDR1 and CDR2 from the germline V gene are SNHLY and FYNNEI. There are 14 residues in the CDR3. Trimming cost V 5 bases and J 4 bases; bases outside gene matches: 5. CDR3 region: CASSLGQQNQPQHF. DNA for the CDR3: TGTGCCAGCAGTCTGGGACAGCAAAATCAGCCCCAGCATTTT.

V gene TRBV9 combines with J gene TRBJ2-3; D is undetermined. Germline CDR1 is SGDLS and CDR2 is YYNGEE. This CDR3 has 15 amino acids. Deletions cut 3 bases from V and 0 bases from J, with 11 bases between. The DNA for the CDR3 is TGTGCCAGCAGCGCGCGGCCGTCCAGCACAGATACGCAGTATTTT. Translating it yields CASSARPSSTDTQYF.

About this clone: A junction boundary mismatches the germline segment, possibly from a read error. This chain connects TRBV5-1 to TRBJ2-5; TRBD2 agrees at 11 bases. The germline V gene encodes CDR1 SGHRS and CDR2 YFSETQ. The CDR3 has 16 residues. The CDR3 DNA sequence: TGCGCCAGCAGCAAGGGACTAGCGGAACCTGTACCCGGGTGGCACTTC. As protein: CASSKGLAEPVPGWHF.

This chain connects TRBV28 to TRBJ1-1; D is ambiguous. This CDR3 is built from 12 residues. Germline V gene sequence: CDR1 MDHEN, CDR2 SYDVKM. V was clipped by 8 bases and J by 6 bases, with 13 bases between them. The CDR3: CASAPGGSEAFF. Here the CDR3 DNA reads TGTGCCAGCGCCCCGGGAGGGTCTGAAGCTTTCTTT. The full variable domain, completed using reference TRBV28 and TRBJ1-1, is DVKVTQSSRYLVKRTGEKVFLECVQDMDHENMFWYRQDPGLGLRLIYFSYDVKMKEKGDIPEGYSVSREKKERFSLILESASTNQTSMYLCASAPGGSEAFFGQGTRLTVV.

The gene calls are TRBV28 and TRBJ2-1; tentatively, D is TRBD2 (6 bases). Germline V gene lookup returns CDR1 MDHEN and CDR2 SYDVKM. The CDR3 covers 14 residues. The V end was cut by 4 bases, the J end by 4 bases, with 11 bases between. CDR3 DNA sequence: TGTGCCAGCAGTTGGCGGGAAGAGTACAATGAGCAGTTCTTC. Translated: CASSWREEYNEQFF.

The rearrangement joins TRBV5-1 to TRBJ1-1, with D maybe TRBD1 (5 bases). V gave up 1 base and J gave up 1 base, with 17 bases separating them. This CDR3 is 17 amino acids long. CDR1 and CDR2 from the germline V gene are SGHRS and YFSETQ. For the CDR3, the DNA is TGCGCCAGCAGCTTGAGGGGACTGGGCTGGGGGAACACTGAAGCTTTCTTT. Translation gives CASSLRGLGWGNTEAFF.

The gene calls are TRBV11-2 and TRBJ1-1; 7 bases align to TRBD1. CDR3 size: 13 residues. The germline gives CDR1 SGHAT, CDR2 FQNNGV. The junction had 4 bases not matched to a gene; V was cut back by 8 bases and J by 1 base. The CDR3 here is CASANRGNTEAFF. The CDR3 DNA follows: TGTGCCAGCGCGAACAGGGGGAACACTGAAGCTTTCTTT.

The gene calls are TRBV7-8 and TRBJ2-5, with D perhaps matching TRBD2 (5 bases). Germline V CDR1 and CDR2: SGHVS, FQNEAQ. The CDR3 is made up of 14 amino acids. Trimming pared 5 bases from V and 3 bases from J, leaving 13 bases between. For the CDR3, the DNA is TGTGCCAGCAGCGGTAGGACTGCCAAAGAGACCCAGTACTTC. Its protein product is CASSGRTAKETQYF. Using reference TRBV7-8 and TRBJ2-5 for the parts outside the CDR3, the full variable domain is GAGVSQSPRYKVAKRGQDVALRCDPISGHVSLFWYQQALGQGPEFLTYFQNEAQLDKSGLPSDRFFAERPEGSVSTLKIQRTQQEDSAVYLCASSGRTAKETQYFGPGTRLLVL.

The chain links TRBV28 to TRBJ1-1; the D gene is possibly TRBD1 (5 bases). Trimming took 5 bases from V and 5 from J, leaving 9 bases between them. The CDR3 is made up of 12 amino acids. Germline V lookup: CDR1 MDHEN, CDR2 SYDVKM. The DNA of the CDR3 is TGTGCCAGCAGTATGACAGAGACTGAAGCTTTCTTT. It encodes CASSMTETEAFF.

The rearrangement links TRBV9 to TRBJ2-4; a weak D match, TRBD2 (7 bases). V was trimmed by 4 bases and J by 8 bases, leaving 19 bases between them. Germline V CDR1 and CDR2: SGDLS, YYNGEE. The CDR3 loop spans 15 amino acids. In DNA form, the CDR3 reads TGTGCCAGCAGCCCCACCGGGGGGCGATGGGACATTCAGTACTTC. Amino acid sequence: CASSPTGGRWDIQYF.

This clone was seen once. The chain uses TRBV6-1 and TRBJ2-7, with TRBD2 identical over 11 bases. CDR3 length: 15 amino acids. With V trimmed by 4 bases and J by 4 bases, 6 bases remained unmatched. Germline V gene lookup returns CDR1 MNHNS and CDR2 SASEGT. CDR3 nucleotides: TGTGCCAGCAGTGTCATACTAGCGGGAGAATACGAGCAGTACTTC. Translation gives CASSVILAGEYEQYF.

The gene calls are TRBV6-1 and TRBJ1-1; a weak D match, TRBD1 (5 bases). Germline loops: CDR1 MNHNS, CDR2 SASEGT. This CDR3 is 15 amino acids long. Deletions cut 7 bases from V and 2 bases from J, with 17 bases between. Here the CDR3 DNA reads TGTGCCAGCAATTATCTGGGCAGGGCCAACACTGAAGCTTTCTTT. Amino acid sequence: CASNYLGRANTEAFF.

This sequence joins TRBV4-1 and TRBJ1-1, with D unresolved. The ends were cut back, 0 bases at V and 0 bases at J, with 8 bases in the middle. The germline V gene has CDR1 MGHRA and CDR2 YSYEKL. CDR3 length: 15 residues. CDR3 DNA sequence: TGCGCCAGCAGCCAAGATCAAGGAGTGAACACTGAAGCTTTCTTT. Translated: CASSQDQGVNTEAFF.

The CDR3 loop is CASSPIKASGTYNEQFF. The CDR3 DNA follows: TGTGCCAGCAGCCCCATTAAGGCTAGCGGGACCTACAATGAGCAGTTCTTC. This chain uses TRBV27 with TRBJ2-1, with 9 bases aligning to TRBD2. The V gene's germline CDR1 is MNHEY and CDR2 SMNVEV (reference sequence). The junction had 11 bases not matched to a gene; V was cut back by 6 bases and J by 2 bases. This CDR3 has 17 amino acids.

This CDR3 is CASSLRDSAYGYTF. In DNA form, the CDR3 reads TGTGCCAGCAGCTTAAGAGACAGCGCTTATGGCTACACCTTC. The J gene is TRBJ1-2, the V gene TRBV7-8, with D perhaps TRBD1 (5 bases). This CDR3 has 14 amino acids. The ends were cut back, 2 bases at V and 5 bases at J, with 12 bases in the middle. CDR1 is SGHVS, CDR2 FQNEAQ, per germline.

The chain is built from TRBV5-6 and TRBJ2-2; D gene ambiguous. CDR3 length: 14 amino acids. Germline V lookup: CDR1 SGHDT, CDR2 YYEEEE. Trimming pared 2 bases from V and 7 bases from J, leaving 12 bases between. The CDR3 DNA follows: TGTGCCAGCAGCTTCGTAACTCCCGGCGGGGAGCTGTTTTTT. It is translated as CASSFVTPGGELFF.

The genes are TRBV18 and TRBJ2-2, with a possible D match to TRBD1 (5 bases). V was shortened by 1 base and J by 4 bases, with 7 bases between the two germline ends. Germline CDR1 reads KGHSH; CDR2 reads LQKENI. This CDR3 contains 14 residues. The CDR3 is CASSPLTVTGELFF. The CDR3 nucleotides read TGTGCCAGCTCACCACTGACAGTCACCGGGGAGCTGTTTTTT.

V usage is TRBV28 and J usage is TRBJ2-1; D might be TRBD2 (5 bases). Germline CDR1 reads MDHEN; CDR2 reads SYDVKM. The CDR3 totals 16 residues. V was cut by 2 bases and J by 4 bases, with 15 bases left in between. CDR3 residues: CASSLGAAPGYNEQFF. The CDR3 DNA is TGTGCCAGCAGTTTAGGAGCAGCCCCGGGATACAATGAGCAGTTCTTC.

This clone was seen a handful of times. This chain links TRBV4-1 with TRBJ2-7; 10 nucleotides match TRBD2. CDR1 and CDR2 (germline): MGHRA, YSYEKL. V was pared by 1 base and J by 6 bases, with 6 bases of the junction left unmatched. CDR3 length equals 15 residues. The CDR3 here is CASSQALAGVGEQYF. CDR3 sequence (DNA): TGCGCCAGCAGCCAAGCGCTAGCGGGAGTCGGCGAGCAGTACTTC.

This sequence joins TRBV27 and TRBJ2-7, with D possibly matching TRBD1 (6 bases). Deletions cut 2 bases from V and 6 bases from J, with 11 bases between. CDR3 length equals 13 residues. Per germline, CDR1 MNHEY and CDR2 SMNVEV (reference sequence). CDR3 region: CASSLRQGGEQYF. CDR3 DNA sequence: TGTGCCAGCAGTTTACGGCAAGGGGGCGAGCAGTACTTC.

This sequence joins TRBV27 and TRBJ1-2; 11 nucleotides match TRBD1. CDR1 and CDR2 from the germline V gene are MNHEY and SMNVEV (reference sequence). This CDR3 has 14 amino acids. V trimming: 5 bases; J trimming: 6 bases; junction bases outside the gene matches: 5. CDR3 sequence: CASSPDRGPDGYTF. CDR3 in DNA: TGTGCCAGCAGTCCGGACAGGGGGCCCGATGGCTACACCTTC.

This clone was recorded a few times. J is TRBJ2-7 and V is TRBV2, with unresolved D. The V end was cut by 6 bases, the J end by 4 bases, with 7 bases between. The CDR3 extends over 11 amino acids. Looked up from germline, CDR1 is SNHLY and CDR2 is FYNNEI. CDR3 DNA: TGTGCCAGCAGCCCTAGGTACGAGCAGTACTTC. Its protein product is CASSPRYEQYF.

The chain is built from TRBV10-3 and TRBJ1-5; 8 bases are shared with TRBD1. V lost 9 bases and J lost 1; bases outside the gene matches: 2. Germline CDR1 ENHRY, CDR2 SYGVKD. The CDR3 spans 13 residues. The CDR3 coding sequence is TGTGCCATTCAGGGGGCGAGCAATCAGCCCCAGCATTTT. Protein: CAIQGASNQPQHF.

V and J are TRBV19 and TRBJ2-7, with TRBD1 matching over 11 bases. The CDR3 extends over 14 amino acids. Germline V CDR1 and CDR2: LNHDA, SQIVND (reference sequence). J lost 4 bases, V lost 6 bases, and 5 bases had no gene match. This CDR3 is CASSSGTGGYEQYF. Written as DNA, the CDR3 is TGTGCCAGTAGCTCCGGGACAGGGGGATACGAGCAGTACTTC.

The chain joins TRBV10-3 to TRBJ1-1; 10 nucleotides match TRBD1. The CDR3 extends over 14 amino acids. Germline assignment: CDR1 ENHRY and CDR2 SYGVKD. Trimming at V came to 6 bases and at J to 7 bases, leaving 8 bases not matched to a gene. CDR3 residues: CAISSTGGKGEAFF. CDR3 coding DNA: TGTGCCATCAGCTCGACAGGGGGCAAAGGTGAAGCTTTCTTT.